This TCR beta chain originates from a study of cytomegalovirus exposure and HLA in healthy donors. The CDR3 has 15 amino acids. The V segment lost 4 bases and the J segment 5 bases; nucleotides outside the gene matches: 6. Germline V gene sequence: CDR1 SEHNR, CDR2 FQNEAQ (reference sequence). Donors counted as nominally healthy when sampled, yet unrecorded immune exposures were likely. The PCR used 60 Vbeta and 13 Jbeta primers. The table came from immunoSEQ multiplex PCR; TCRdb's copy has only in-frame clones and leaves some out. The table lists around 160,000 clones, about 78% of them singletons, with more than 1.3% in the top ten.

Sequenced: PBMCs. V is TRBV7-9 and J is TRBJ2-2; 8 bases fit TRBD1. This clonotype originated in a male donor in good health and CMV-seronegative. Here the CDR3 reads CASSSQGAETGELFF. Here the CDR3 DNA reads TGTGCCAGCAGCTCCCAGGGGGCAGAGACCGGGGAGCTGTTTTTT.